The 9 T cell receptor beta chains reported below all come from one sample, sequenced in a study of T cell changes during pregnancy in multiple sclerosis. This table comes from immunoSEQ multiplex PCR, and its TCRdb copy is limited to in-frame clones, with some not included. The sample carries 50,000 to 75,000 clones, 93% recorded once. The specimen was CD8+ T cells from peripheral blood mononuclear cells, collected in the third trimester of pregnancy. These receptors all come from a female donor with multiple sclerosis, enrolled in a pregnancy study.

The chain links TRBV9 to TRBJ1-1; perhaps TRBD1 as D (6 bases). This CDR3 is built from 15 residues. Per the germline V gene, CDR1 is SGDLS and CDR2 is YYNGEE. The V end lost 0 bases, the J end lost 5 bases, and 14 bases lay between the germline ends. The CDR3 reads CASSVEGRGETEAFF. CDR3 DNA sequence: TGTGCCAGCAGCGTAGAGGGCAGGGGTGAGACTGAAGCTTTCTTT.

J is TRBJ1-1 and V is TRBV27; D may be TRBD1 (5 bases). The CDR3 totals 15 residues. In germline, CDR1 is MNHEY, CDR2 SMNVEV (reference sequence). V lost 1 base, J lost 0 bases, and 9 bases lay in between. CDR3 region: CASSLFWGMNTEAFF. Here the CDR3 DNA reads TGTGCCAGCAGTTTATTCTGGGGCATGAACACTGAAGCTTTCTTT.

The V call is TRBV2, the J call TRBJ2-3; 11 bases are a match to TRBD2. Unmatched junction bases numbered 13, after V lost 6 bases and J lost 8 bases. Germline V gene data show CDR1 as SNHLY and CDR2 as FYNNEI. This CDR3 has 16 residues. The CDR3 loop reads CASRVLAGESRGTQYF. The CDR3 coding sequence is TGTGCCAGCAGAGTACTAGCGGGAGAGTCTCGGGGTACGCAGTATTTT.

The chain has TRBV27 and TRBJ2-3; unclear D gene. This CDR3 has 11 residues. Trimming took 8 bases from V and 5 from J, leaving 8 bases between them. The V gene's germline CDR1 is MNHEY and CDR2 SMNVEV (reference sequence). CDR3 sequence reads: CASLREDTQYF. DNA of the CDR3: TGTGCCAGCCTGAGAGAAGATACGCAGTATTTT.

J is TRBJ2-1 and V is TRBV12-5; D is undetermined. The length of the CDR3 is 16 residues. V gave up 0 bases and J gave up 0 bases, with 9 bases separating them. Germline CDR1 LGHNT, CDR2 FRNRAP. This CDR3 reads CASGLVMGSSYNEQFF. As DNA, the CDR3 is TGTGCTAGTGGTTTGGTAATGGGCAGCTCCTACAATGAGCAGTTCTTC.

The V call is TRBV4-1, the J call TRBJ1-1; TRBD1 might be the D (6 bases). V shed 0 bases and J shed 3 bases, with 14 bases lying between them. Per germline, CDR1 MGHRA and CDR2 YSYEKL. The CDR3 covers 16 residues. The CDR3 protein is CASSQDLPGEYTEAFF. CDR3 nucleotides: TGCGCCAGCAGCCAAGATCTCCCAGGGGAATACACTGAAGCTTTCTTT.

This chain's CDR3 is CASSRHGRRYNEQFF. DNA of the CDR3: TGTGCCAGCAGCCGGCACGGGAGAAGGTACAATGAGCAGTTCTTC. The chain couples TRBV5-6 to TRBJ2-1, with a weak D call TRBD2 (6 bases). The CDR3 contains 15 residues. Germline V gives CDR1 SGHDT, CDR2 YYEEEE. With 4 bases removed from V and 4 bases from J, the gap between germline ends came to 15 bases.

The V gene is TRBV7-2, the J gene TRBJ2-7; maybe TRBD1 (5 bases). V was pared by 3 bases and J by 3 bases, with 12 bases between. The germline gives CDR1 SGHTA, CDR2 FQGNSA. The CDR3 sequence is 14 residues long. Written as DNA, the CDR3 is TGTGCCAGCAGCTTGTGGGCAGGGAACTACGAGCAGTACTTC. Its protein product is CASSLWAGNYEQYF. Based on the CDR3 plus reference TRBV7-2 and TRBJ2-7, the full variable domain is GAGVSQSPSNKVTEKGKDVELRCDPISGHTALYWYRQSLGQGLEFLIYFQGNSAPDKSGLPSDRFSAERTGGSVSTLTIQRTQQEDSAVYLCASSLWAGNYEQYFGPGTRLTVT.

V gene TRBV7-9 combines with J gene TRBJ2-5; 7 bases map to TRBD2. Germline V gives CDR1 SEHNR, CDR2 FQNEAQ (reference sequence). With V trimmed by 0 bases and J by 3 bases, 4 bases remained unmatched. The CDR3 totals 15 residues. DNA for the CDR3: TGTGCCAGCAGCTTAGCATTTGGGGGGGAAGAGACCCAGTACTTC. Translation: CASSLAFGGEETQYF.